What follows are 14 T cell receptor beta chains derived from one specimen sequenced in a study of blood T cell repertoires in COVID-19. Repertoires were generated with immunoSEQ multiplex PCR, while TCRdb's copy carries only in-frame clones and drops some. The data show roughly 200,000 clones, approximately 86% seen once. Sequenced: PBMCs or T cells enriched from blood (not recorded which). The receptor source for this set is a woman aged 25 to 39 who had recovered from COVID-19.

V usage is TRBV27 and J usage is TRBJ1-1, with a tentative D call TRBD1 (6 bases). Germline CDR1 MNHEY, CDR2 SMNVEV (reference sequence). The germline V and J ends were trimmed by 5 bases and 10 bases, with 20 bases remaining between them. The CDR3 contains 14 residues. CDR3: CASSPHRDGAGAFF. The CDR3 coding sequence is TGTGCCAGCAGTCCGCACAGGGATGGCGCTGGAGCTTTCTTT.

About this clone itself: Other DNA sequences in the same sample also yield this CDR3. This chain connects TRBV4-2 to TRBJ1-3, with D possibly TRBD1 on 6 matching bases. V was cut by 1 base and J by 3 bases, with 13 bases left in between. Per germline, CDR1 LGHNA and CDR2 YNFKEQ. This CDR3 has 16 residues. The CDR3 region is CASSQAARGNGNTIYF. DNA of the CDR3: TGTGCCAGCAGCCAAGCCGCCAGGGGTAATGGAAACACCATATATTTT.

The chain combines TRBV9 with TRBJ1-2; TRBD1 is a possible D gene (5 bases). Germline CDR1 SGDLS, CDR2 YYNGEE. CDR3 length: 15 residues. Deletions cut 0 bases from V and 4 bases from J, with 13 bases between. In DNA, the CDR3 is TGTGCCAGCAGCGTAGTGGACCCCGGGGGCTATGGCTACACCTTC. Its translation is CASSVVDPGGYGYTF.

This clone was detected only once. The chain is built from TRBV19 and TRBJ2-1; 11 positions match TRBD2. The CDR3 consists of 17 residues. The V gene's germline CDR1 is LNHDA and CDR2 SQIVND (reference sequence). V lost 3 bases to trimming and J lost 0 bases; unmatched junction nucleotides: 4. The CDR3 sequence: CASSMQLAGVSYNEQFF. CDR3 DNA: TGTGCCAGTAGTATGCAACTAGCGGGAGTCTCCTACAATGAGCAGTTCTTC.

This sequence joins TRBV4-3 and TRBJ2-1; D not certain. The germline V and J ends were trimmed by 4 bases and 8 bases, with 21 bases remaining between them. Germline V gene lookup returns CDR1 LGHNA and CDR2 YSLEER. The CDR3 has 16 amino acids. The CDR3: CASSRGSLANQDEQFF. CDR3 coding DNA: TGCGCCAGCAGCCGAGGAAGTTTAGCAAACCAAGATGAGCAGTTCTTC.

V usage is TRBV19 and J usage is TRBJ1-4; D is unclear. Deletions cut 5 bases from V and 0 bases from J, with 19 bases between. The CDR3 runs to 18 residues. CDR1 is LNHDA and CDR2 is SQIVND in the germline V gene (reference sequence). The chain's CDR3 is CASSSNGMQSATNEKLFF. The CDR3 bases are TGTGCCAGTAGTTCCAACGGGATGCAATCTGCAACTAATGAAAAACTGTTTTTT.

The V gene is TRBV7-2, the J gene TRBJ2-1; D is ambiguous. V dropped 5 bases and J dropped 0 bases, with 11 bases sitting between them. The CDR3 runs 15 residues. Per germline, CDR1 SGHTA and CDR2 FQGNSA. CDR3 DNA: TGTGCCAGCAGCCCCTGGAGCAACTCCTACAATGAGCAGTTCTTC. This encodes CASSPWSNSYNEQFF.

This clone was seen only once. This chain links TRBV27 with TRBJ1-2; 7 bases match TRBD1. Germline lookup yields CDR1 MNHEY and CDR2 SMNVEV (reference sequence). CDR3 length equals 13 residues. The trim removed 6 bases at V and 4 bases at J, leaving 5 bases unmatched. The CDR3 DNA sequence: TGTGCCAGCAGCGACAGGGAGTCCTATGGCTACACCTTC. Translating gives CASSDRESYGYTF.

The chain has TRBV12-5 and TRBJ1-3; D may be TRBD1 (5 bases). The CDR3 totals 17 residues. The germline CDR1 and CDR2 sequences are LGHNT and FRNRAP. V lost 3 bases and J 3 bases, leaving 18 bases between the germline ends. The CDR3 protein is CASGFAGGTALGNTIYF. Written as DNA, the CDR3 is TGTGCTAGTGGTTTTGCCGGGGGGACGGCCCTTGGAAACACCATATATTTT.

This rearrangement joins TRBV27 to TRBJ2-7; tentatively, D is TRBD2 (6 bases). Germline-derived CDR1 and CDR2 are MNHEY and SMNVEV (reference sequence). CDR3 length: 19 amino acids. V was cut by 8 bases and J by 2 bases, with 31 bases left in between. This CDR3 reads CASRQSPETSAEGTYEQYF. The CDR3 nucleotides are TGTGCCAGCCGCCAAAGCCCGGAAACTTCAGCGGAGGGGACCTACGAGCAGTACTTC.

The rearrangement links TRBV18 to TRBJ2-3, with no clear D. Trimming shortened V by 6 bases and J by 0 bases, and 13 bases separated the two germline ends. The length of the CDR3 is 15 residues. Germline V lookup: CDR1 KGHSH, CDR2 LQKENI. The CDR3, as DNA: TGTGCCAGCTCTATAGATGAGGATAGCACAGATACGCAGTATTTT. Protein product: CASSIDEDSTDTQYF.

This rearrangement joins TRBV5-6 to TRBJ2-2; D gene ambiguous. The CDR3 runs to 18 residues. Germline V gene lookup returns CDR1 SGHDT and CDR2 YYEEEE. V gave up 0 bases and J gave up 1 base, with 16 bases separating them. CDR3 amino acids: CASSLVRIRTKNTGELFF. CDR3 bases: TGTGCCAGCAGCTTGGTGCGAATACGAACGAAGAACACCGGGGAGCTGTTTTTT.

V and J are TRBV4-1 and TRBJ2-1; maybe TRBD1 (6 bases). The V end lost 0 bases, the J end lost 10 bases, and 16 bases lay between the germline ends. Germline loops: CDR1 MGHRA, CDR2 YSYEKL. The CDR3 totals 15 residues. Here the CDR3 reads CASSQDSGALVEQFF. The CDR3 coding sequence is TGCGCCAGCAGCCAAGATTCAGGGGCTCTGGTCGAGCAGTTCTTC.

The chain is built from TRBV7-3 and TRBJ1-1, with a weak D call TRBD1 (6 bases). This CDR3 has 14 residues. Between the trimmed V and J ends, which lost 2 bases and 8 bases, there was a span of 15 bases. Germline V CDR1 and CDR2: SGHTA, FQGTGA. The CDR3 DNA sequence: TGTGCCAGCAGCTTAGGACTAGGTCAGGGGGAAGCTTTCTTT. It encodes CASSLGLGQGEAFF.